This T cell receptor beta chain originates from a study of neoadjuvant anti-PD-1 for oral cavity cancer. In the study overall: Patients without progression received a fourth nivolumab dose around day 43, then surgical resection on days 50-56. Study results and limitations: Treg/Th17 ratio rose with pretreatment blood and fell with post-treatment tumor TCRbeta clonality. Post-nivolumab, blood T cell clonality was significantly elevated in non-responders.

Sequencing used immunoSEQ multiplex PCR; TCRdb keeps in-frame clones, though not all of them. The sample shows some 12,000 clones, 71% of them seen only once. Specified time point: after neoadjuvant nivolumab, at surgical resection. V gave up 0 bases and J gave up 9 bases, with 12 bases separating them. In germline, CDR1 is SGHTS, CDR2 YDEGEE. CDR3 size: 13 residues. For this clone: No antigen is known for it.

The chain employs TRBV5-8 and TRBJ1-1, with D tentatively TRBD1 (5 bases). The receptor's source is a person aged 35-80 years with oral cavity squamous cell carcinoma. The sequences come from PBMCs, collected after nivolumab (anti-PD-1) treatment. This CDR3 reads CASSLVRQIKAFF. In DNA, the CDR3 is TGTGCCAGCAGCTTGGTGCGACAGATTAAAGCTTTCTTT.